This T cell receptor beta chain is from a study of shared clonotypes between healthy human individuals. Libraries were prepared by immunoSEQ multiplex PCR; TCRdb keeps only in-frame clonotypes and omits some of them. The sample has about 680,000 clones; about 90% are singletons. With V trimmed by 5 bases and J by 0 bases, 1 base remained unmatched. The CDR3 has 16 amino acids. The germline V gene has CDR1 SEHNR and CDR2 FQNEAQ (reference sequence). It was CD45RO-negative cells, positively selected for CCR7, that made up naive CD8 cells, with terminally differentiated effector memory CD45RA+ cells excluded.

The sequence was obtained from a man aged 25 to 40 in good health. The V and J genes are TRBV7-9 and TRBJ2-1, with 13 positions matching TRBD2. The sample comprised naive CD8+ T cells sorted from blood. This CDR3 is CASSGTSGNSYNEQFF. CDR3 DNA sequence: TGTGCCAGCAGCGGGACTAGCGGGAACTCCTACAATGAGCAGTTCTTC.